Below, 25 T cell receptor beta chains from the same sample are listed, as sequenced in a study of T cell repertoires in cytomegalovirus infection. TCRdb processed the reads anew with MiXCR; each CDR3 protein has one entry. The sample contains about 24,000 distinct CDR3 sequences, more than 20% of which appear only once. The antigens these receptors bind are not known. The source was CD8+ T cells from cultured PBMCs, collected from culture after CMV antigen stimulation. The receptors were sampled from a human donor in good health (CMV status not recorded). Some clones in this sample may be carry-over from other donors' samples.

V and J are TRBV4-1 and TRBJ2-1, with TRBD1 matching over 7 bases. The junction had 8 bases not matched to a gene; V was cut back by 3 bases and J by 0 bases. Germline CDR1 MGHRA, CDR2 YSYEKL. CDR3 length: 17 residues. The CDR3 sequence is CASSHPPTGSSYNEQFF. The DNA for the CDR3 is TGCGCCAGCAGCCATCCCCCGACAGGGAGCTCCTACAATGAGCAGTTCTTC.

In the case of this clonotype: The conserved phenylalanine or tryptophan is not found at the CDR3 terminus, so this likely reflects a read error. The chain couples TRBV5-4 to TRBJ2-6; 7 bases fit TRBD1. This CDR3 contains 15 residues. Unmatched junction bases numbered 3, after V lost 4 bases and J lost 2 bases. Germline V CDR1 and CDR2: SGHNT, YYREEE (reference sequence). CDR3 region: CASSGDRAGANVLTS. The CDR3 DNA reads TGTGCCAGCAGCGGGGACAGAGCTGGGGCCAACGTCCTGACTTCC.

This chain connects TRBV4-1 to TRBJ2-1; D not resolved. CDR1 is MGHRA and CDR2 is YSYEKL in the germline V gene. Trimming removed 1 base at V and 8 bases at J, with 9 bases between. The CDR3 has 13 amino acids. The CDR3 sequence: CASSQVEGDEQFF. In nucleotides, the CDR3 is TGCGCCAGCAGCCAAGTTGAAGGCGATGAGCAGTTCTTC.

The chain uses TRBV28 and TRBJ1-2; the D is unclear. The CDR3 extends over 14 amino acids. Germline V CDR1 and CDR2: MDHEN, SYDVKM. With 3 bases removed from V and 5 bases from J, the gap between germline ends came to 13 bases. CDR3 sequence (DNA): TGTGCCAGCAGTTTTTCTCGGTCCTTTTATGGCTACACCTTC. Residues: CASSFSRSFYGYTF.

This clonotype has a single count. In nucleotides, the CDR3 is TGCGCCAGCAGCCGGGGGTGGGGGGAAGAGACCCAGTACTTC. Protein product: CASSRGWGEETQYF. This rearrangement joins TRBV4-3 to TRBJ2-5, with a tentative D call TRBD2 (6 bases). This CDR3 region has 14 residues. Deletions cut 4 bases from V and 3 bases from J, with 12 bases between. CDR1 is LGHNA and CDR2 is YSLEER in the germline V gene.

The CDR3 protein is CASSPRTSGSNPDTQYF. The CDR3 DNA reads TGTGCCAGCAGCCCCAGGACTAGCGGGAGCAACCCAGATACGCAGTATTTT. The chain carries TRBV7-9 and TRBJ2-3; TRBD2 matches at 13 bases. This CDR3 spans 17 amino acids. Trimming cost V 5 bases and J 4 bases; bases outside gene matches: 9. Germline CDR1 and CDR2: SEHNR and FQNEAQ (reference sequence). Combining the CDR3 with reference TRBV7-9 and TRBJ2-3 gives the whole variable domain DTGVSQNPRHKITKRGQNVTFRCDPISEHNRLYWYRQTLGQGPEFLTYFQNEAQLEKSRLLSDRFSAERPKGSFSTLEIQRTEQGDSAMYLCASSPRTSGSNPDTQYFGPGTRLTVL.

This clonotype was seen only a few times. The genes are TRBV11-2 and TRBJ2-3; 7 bases line up with TRBD1. V shed 8 bases, J shed 5 bases, and the junction held 7 bases outside the gene matches. Germline V gene data show CDR1 as SGHAT and CDR2 as FQNNGV. The CDR3 consists of 13 residues. CDR3: CASRGGLIDTQYF. CDR3 nucleotides: TGTGCCAGCCGAGGGGGCCTGATAGATACGCAGTATTTT.

This chain links TRBV3-1 with TRBJ2-1; 9 bases align to TRBD2. The V segment lost 4 bases and the J segment 8 bases; nucleotides outside the gene matches: 12. Germline lookup yields CDR1 LGHDT and CDR2 YNNKEL (reference sequence). The CDR3 extends over 16 amino acids. The CDR3 nucleotides read TGTGCCAGCAGCCTACGTGGGGCGGGGGGGCCTCATGAGCAGTTCTTC. It yields the protein CASSLRGAGGPHEQFF.

V and J are TRBV20-1 and TRBJ1-1; no firm D call. Between the trimmed V and J ends, which lost 4 bases and 10 bases, there was a span of 10 bases. The CDR3 length is 10 residues. CDR1 and CDR2 from the germline V gene are DFQATT and SNEGSKA (reference sequence). The DNA for the CDR3 is TGCAGTGCTAAGGCCCCGTCAGCTTTCTTT. It codes for CSAKAPSAFF.

At least ten counts were recorded for this clonotype. The chain couples TRBV15 to TRBJ1-5, with a tentative D call TRBD1 (5 bases). Germline V CDR1 and CDR2: LNHNV, YYDKDF (reference sequence). V lost 0 bases, J lost 2 bases, and 17 bases lay in between. This CDR3 contains 18 residues. This CDR3 is CATSRDFSGTLGNQPQHF. The CDR3, as DNA: TGTGCCACCAGCAGAGATTTTAGTGGGACTTTGGGCAATCAGCCCCAGCATTTT.

This chain uses TRBV12-3 or TRBV12-4 with TRBJ1-1; no definite D call. There are 13 residues in the CDR3. Trimming removed 4 bases from V and 1 base from J, with 7 bases in between. CDR3 region: CASSSASNTEAFF. The CDR3 region has the DNA TGTGCCAGCAGTTCGGCGTCGAACACTGAAGCTTTCTTT.

The chain combines TRBV28 with TRBJ2-1, with D tentatively TRBD2 (5 bases). From germline, CDR1 is MDHEN and CDR2 SYDVKM. The CDR3 consists of 14 residues. Between the trimmed V and J ends, which lost 6 bases and 5 bases, there was a span of 14 bases. The CDR3 sequence is CASRDSTANNEQFF. CDR3 nucleotides: TGTGCCAGCAGGGACTCCACCGCGAACAATGAGCAGTTCTTC.

This clonotype was picked up many times. The J gene is TRBJ2-7, the V gene TRBV7-8; a weak D match, TRBD1 (5 bases). From germline, CDR1 is SGHVS and CDR2 FQNEAQ. The CDR3 length is 15 residues. Trimming stripped 3 bases from V and 1 base from J, with 13 bases between. The CDR3, as DNA: TGTGCCAGCAGCTTTCTGGCAGGGCCATCCTACGAGCAGTACTTC. This translates into CASSFLAGPSYEQYF.

CDR3 DNA: TGTGCCAGCAGCCGAGGACAGTTGGGAGCCGGGGAGCTGTTTTTT. It encodes CASSRGQLGAGELFF. The chain couples TRBV28 to TRBJ2-2, with D tentatively TRBD1 (6 bases). The CDR3 runs 15 residues. Germline V CDR1 and CDR2: MDHEN, SYDVKM. V was pared by 6 bases and J by 6 bases, with 17 bases between.

V gene TRBV27 combines with J gene TRBJ2-7; D remains ambiguous. This CDR3 has 13 amino acids. Germline V CDR1 and CDR2: MNHEY, SMNVEV (reference sequence). V lost 3 bases, J lost 6 bases, and 12 bases lay in between. CDR3 sequence: CASSFGVAAEQYF. The CDR3 bases are TGTGCCAGCAGTTTTGGGGTTGCAGCCGAGCAGTACTTC.

This clonotype was seen a few times. CDR3 sequence: CASSESGTVTEAFF. CDR3 in DNA: TGCGCCAGCAGTGAGTCGGGAACAGTAACAGAAGCTTTCTTT. The chain is built from TRBV10-2 and TRBJ1-1; D remains ambiguous. In germline, CDR1 is WSHSY, CDR2 SAAADI. The CDR3 length is 14 residues. The V end lost 0 bases, the J end lost 8 bases, and 13 bases lay between the germline ends.

Note on this clonotype: This may stem from a read error, because a much larger clone lies one nucleotide away. This chain connects TRBV7-6 to TRBJ1-6; a possible D gene is TRBD1 (6 bases). The CDR3 consists of 14 residues. Germline V gene lookup returns CDR1 SGHVS and CDR2 FNYEAQ. The CDR3 nucleotides read TGTGACAGCAGCCAGTTGGGGGGCCTAAGGCCCCTCCACTTT. It translates to CDSSQLGGLRPLHF.

The chain is built from TRBV28 and TRBJ1-4; tentative D call: TRBD1 (6 bases). The CDR3 is 18 residues long. Trimming cost V 6 bases and J 0 bases, with 20 bases left between them. Germline CDR1 and CDR2: MDHEN and SYDVKM. The CDR3 here is CASSPSRGHGATNEKLFF. CDR3 in DNA: TGTGCCAGCAGCCCCTCGCGGGGGCACGGAGCAACTAATGAAAAACTGTTTTTT.

The J gene is TRBJ2-1, the V gene TRBV15; D is ambiguous. CDR3 length equals 14 residues. Germline V CDR1 and CDR2: LNHNV, YYDKDF (reference sequence). Trimming left V 6 bases short and J 3 bases short, with 12 bases between. The CDR3 spells CATRGSNLYNEQFF. Written as DNA, the CDR3 is TGTGCCACCAGGGGGTCTAACCTCTACAATGAGCAGTTCTTC.

The chain links TRBV5-4 to TRBJ2-5, with D tentatively TRBD2 (6 bases). The V end was cut by 9 bases, the J end by 5 bases, with 14 bases between. The germline V gene has CDR1 SGHNT and CDR2 YYREEE (reference sequence). This CDR3 is 12 amino acids long. The CDR3 nucleotides are TGTGCCATCAAAAAACGGGGGGAGACCCAGTACTTC. It is translated as CAIKKRGETQYF.

As to this clonotype: This clone may be a read error of a much larger clone one base away. The genes are TRBV6-2 or TRBV6-3 and TRBJ2-7, with 11 nucleotides matching TRBD1. Germline trimming cut 6 bases from V and 2 bases from J; bases unmatched to any gene: 3. Germline-derived CDR1 and CDR2 are MNHEY and SVGEGT. The CDR3 totals 14 residues. The CDR3 here is CASRPGQGAYEQYF. In nucleotides, the CDR3 is TGTGCCAGCAGGCCGGGACAGGGGGCCTACGAGCAGTACTTC.

At least ten counts were recorded for this clonotype. The chain has TRBV7-8 and TRBJ2-2; D gene ambiguous. The V and J ends lost 5 bases and 3 bases respectively, with 10 bases between them. CDR1 and CDR2 from the germline V gene are SGHVS and FQNEAQ. The CDR3 length is 14 residues. The CDR3 is CASSRDSHTGELFF. CDR3 nucleotide sequence: TGTGCCAGCAGCCGCGACTCGCACACCGGGGAGCTGTTTTTT.

In this sample, this clonotype turned up a few times. The rearrangement links TRBV12-3 or TRBV12-4 to TRBJ2-5, with TRBD2 matching 8 bases. Germline trimming cut 6 bases from V and 2 bases from J; bases unmatched to any gene: 8. The CDR3 is made up of 15 amino acids. CDR3 nucleotide sequence: TGTGCCAGCAGCACCACGGGGGGGCCTCAAGAGACCCAGTACTTC. The encoded protein is CASSTTGGPQETQYF.

Only a few counts were recorded for this clonotype. The genes are TRBV29-1 and TRBJ1-2, with no clear D. Trimming removed 0 bases at V and 8 bases at J, with 13 bases between. This CDR3 region has 13 residues. Germline CDR1 reads SQVTM; CDR2 reads ANQGSEA. CDR3 protein: CSVEDGVWGGYTF. The DNA for the CDR3 is TGCAGCGTTGAAGATGGAGTTTGGGGAGGCTACACCTTC.

This clonotype has a count of ten or more. The chain links TRBV7-2 to TRBJ2-3; 10 bases are shared with TRBD1. There are 16 residues in the CDR3. Losses at the gene ends were 2 bases for V and 0 bases for J; bases not matched to a gene: 2. Germline CDR1 reads SGHTA; CDR2 reads FQGNSA. CDR3 nucleotides: TGTGCCAGCAGCTTAACGGGACAGGGGAGCACAGATACGCAGTATTTT. It yields the protein CASSLTGQGSTDTQYF. Full variable domain (missing parts from reference TRBV7-2 and TRBJ2-3): GAGVSQSPSNKVTEKGKDVELRCDPISGHTALYWYRQSLGQGLEFLIYFQGNSAPDKSGLPSDRFSAERTGGSVSTLTIQRTQQEDSAVYLCASSLTGQGSTDTQYFGPGTRLTVL.